This TCR beta chain was observed in a study of cytomegalovirus exposure and HLA in healthy donors. Across the study: A data release that came early held 80 million to 95 million unique TCRs from HLA-typed donors. Whole-study findings and limits: Information on immune exposure was restricted to one variable (CMV serostatus). Analyzed later, association rates of TCRs varied across HLA loci, with DRB1 most and HLA-C fewest. Previous analysis showed most TCR beta V segments were productive about 87% or about 30% of the time.

It was with 60 Vbeta and 13 Jbeta primers that the PCR ran. The method was immunoSEQ multiplex PCR; TCRdb's version includes in-frame clones alone and lacks a portion of them. The sample carries more than 150,000 clones, around four fifths recorded once. Germline V gene lookup returns CDR1 SQVTM and CDR2 ANQGSEA. This CDR3 has 14 residues. J lost 5 bases, V lost 4 bases, and 9 bases had no gene match. As for this clone: No antigen is known for it.

This sequence joins TRBV29-1 and TRBJ2-3, with 7 bases fitting TRBD2. This sequence originates from a young man in good health and CMV-seronegative. Input material: PBMCs. DNA for the CDR3: TGCAGCGTTGCTCCTGGCGGGAGACAAGATACGCAGTATTTT. This codes for CSVAPGGRQDTQYF.